One and the same sample provided the 10 T cell receptor beta chains below, sequenced in a study of T cells in Graves' hyperthyroidism and ophthalmopathy. Researchers amplified the TCR beta CDR3 regions from RNA transcripts. In the first-round RT-PCR of the TCR CDR3, the HTBI primer set was used. TCRdb re-called the multiplex PCR reads through MiXCR, storing one row per CDR3 protein. The sample records under 750,000 distinct CDR3 sequences, about 17% being singletons. Source material: blood. The receptors here all came from a woman in her forties or fifties with Graves' hyperthyroidism that later progressed to Graves' ophthalmopathy.

V and J are TRBV27 and TRBJ2-1; the match to TRBD2 covers 12 bases. The CDR3 is 15 residues long. V was clipped by 9 bases and J by 4 bases; unmatched bases: 7. Germline V CDR1 and CDR2: MNHEY, SMNVEV (reference sequence). The CDR3 DNA is TGTGCCAGTATAAAGACTAGCGGGGGATACAATGAGCAGTTCTTC. Translation: CASIKTSGGYNEQFF.

This clonotype has at least ten counts. The V call is TRBV7-8, the J call TRBJ2-7, with a tentative D call TRBD1 (5 bases). The CDR3 is 17 amino acids. V was pared by 0 bases and J by 5 bases, with 20 bases between. Germline V gene lookup returns CDR1 SGHVS and CDR2 FQNEAQ. For the CDR3, the DNA is TGTGCCAGCAGCTTAGCAGTCTCCCAGGGTAATGGGAACGAGCAGTACTTC. This encodes CASSLAVSQGNGNEQYF.

The table lists this clonotype with many counts. This chain connects TRBV2 to TRBJ1-1; unclear D gene. V lost 6 bases, J lost 1 base, and 9 bases lay in between. Germline loops: CDR1 SNHLY, CDR2 FYNNEI. The length of the CDR3 is 13 residues. The DNA for the CDR3 is TGTGCCAGCAGGGCGGACCGGAACACTGAAGCTTTCTTT. This gives the protein CASRADRNTEAFF.

At least ten counts were recorded for this clonotype. This chain uses TRBV28 with TRBJ1-1, with unresolved D. Germline CDR1 is MDHEN and CDR2 is SYDVKM. The length of the CDR3 is 17 residues. V lost 6 bases to trimming and J lost 0 bases, with 20 bases between them. This CDR3 is CASRPRTLRNMNTEAFF. CDR3 in DNA: TGTGCCAGCAGACCTCGGACCCTACGCAATATGAACACTGAAGCTTTCTTT. The complete variable domain, with remaining parts taken from reference TRBV28 and TRBJ1-1, reads DVKVTQSSRYLVKRTGEKVFLECVQDMDHENMFWYRQDPGLGLRLIYFSYDVKMKEKGDIPEGYSVSREKKERFSLILESASTNQTSMYLCASRPRTLRNMNTEAFFGQGTRLTVV.

At least ten counts were recorded for this clonotype. The V and J genes are TRBV3-1 and TRBJ2-2; D remains unclear. Trimming shortened V by 0 bases and J by 4 bases, and 6 bases separated the two germline ends. The V gene's germline CDR1 is LGHDT and CDR2 YNNKEL (reference sequence). CDR3 length equals 14 residues. CDR3 loop: CASSQEAVTGELFF. CDR3 DNA: TGTGCCAGCAGCCAAGAGGCAGTCACCGGGGAGCTGTTTTTT.

This clonotype came up many times. The rearrangement links TRBV20-1 to TRBJ2-1, with D perhaps matching TRBD1 (6 bases). The CDR3 runs to 14 residues. The V gene's germline CDR1 is DFQATT and CDR2 SNEGSKA (reference sequence). Trimming removed 3 bases at V and 4 bases at J, with 13 bases between. The CDR3 DNA is TGCAGTGCTAGGGGTACAAGGGGGTACAATGAGCAGTTCTTC. This sequence encodes CSARGTRGYNEQFF.

This clonotype came up a few times. V and J are TRBV7-6 and TRBJ1-4; D is uncertain. The germline CDR1 and CDR2 sequences are SGHVS and FNYEAQ. V gave up 5 bases and J gave up 8 bases, with 12 bases separating them. The length of the CDR3 is 13 residues. For the CDR3, the DNA is TGTGCCAGCAGCGACGTCGGATTCGAAAAACTGTTTTTT. Amino acids: CASSDVGFEKLFF.

This clonotype was observed many times. The chain is built from TRBV12-3 or TRBV12-4 and TRBJ2-1, with a tentative D call TRBD1 (7 bases). The CDR3 has 13 amino acids. V was clipped by 6 bases and J by 8 bases, with 14 bases between them. CDR3 DNA: TGTGCCAGCAGCCAGGGGGAGGCAGATGAGCAGTTCTTC. This sequence encodes CASSQGEADEQFF.

This clonotype was recorded many times. The chain joins TRBV12-3 or TRBV12-4 to TRBJ1-6, with D possibly TRBD1 on 6 matching bases. Between the trimmed V and J ends, which lost 8 bases and 7 bases, there was a span of 9 bases. This CDR3 is built from 12 residues. For the CDR3, the DNA is TGTGCCAGCGGAACAGGGAATTCACCCCTCCACTTT. Translating it yields CASGTGNSPLHF.

With respect to this clonotype: Just one base apart from a much larger clone, this may be a read error. The V gene is TRBV5-5, the J gene TRBJ1-1; weak D call: TRBD1 (5 bases). Germline CDR1 is SGHKS and CDR2 is YYEKEE (reference sequence). This CDR3 is 15 amino acids long. CDR3 coding DNA: TGTGGCAGCAGCTTGGGGACGTACGAGAACACTGAAGCTTTCTTT. Protein product: CGSSLGTYENTEAFF.